The 11 T cell receptor beta chains listed next were all sequenced from one sample in a study of T cells in Graves' hyperthyroidism and ophthalmopathy. RNA transcripts served as the template for amplifying TCR beta CDR3 regions. The HTBI primer set served for first-round RT-PCR of the TCR CDR3. MiXCR, applied by TCRdb to the multiplex PCR reads, yields one record per CDR3 protein. The table lists 560,000 or so distinct CDR3 sequences, 46% of them singletons, with about 7.8% in the top ten. Sequencing was performed on peripheral blood or thyroid tissue (not recorded which). Every receptor here comes from a woman aged 18-29 years with Graves' hyperthyroidism.

This clonotype has at least ten counts. This chain links TRBV7-9 with TRBJ2-5; D might be TRBD2 (5 bases). Germline V gives CDR1 SEHNR, CDR2 FQNEAQ (reference sequence). The CDR3 spans 14 residues. V was pared by 1 base and J by 3 bases, with 9 bases between. The CDR3 bases are TGTGCCAGCAGCTTAGATCCGGGAAAAGAGACCCAGTACTTC. Protein: CASSLDPGKETQYF.

This clonotype was observed many times. The chain carries TRBV10-3 and TRBJ1-1; possible D gene TRBD1, 6 bases. This CDR3 has 13 amino acids. CDR1 is ENHRY, CDR2 SYGVKD, per germline. V lost 10 bases, J lost 6 bases, and 18 bases lay in between. The CDR3 here is CATQPEGGAEAFF. CDR3 DNA: TGTGCCACACAACCAGAAGGGGGGGCTGAAGCTTTCTTT.

This clonotype was seen more than once but under ten times. The chain carries TRBV2 and TRBJ2-2; the D is unclear. The V end was cut by 7 bases, the J end by 1 base, with 13 bases between. The CDR3 loop spans 15 amino acids. CDR1 and CDR2 from the germline V gene are SNHLY and FYNNEI. CDR3 sequence (DNA): TGTGCCAGCACCATGAATCGCGAGAACACCGGGGAGCTGTTTTTT. Translating gives CASTMNRENTGELFF.

This clonotype was observed at least ten times. The V gene is TRBV29-1, the J gene TRBJ1-2, with no clear D. Trimming removed 0 bases from V and 5 bases from J, with 13 bases in between. The CDR3 contains 14 residues. Germline CDR1 is SQVTM and CDR2 is ANQGSEA. This CDR3 is CSVEDHHEGYGYTF. CDR3 bases: TGCAGCGTTGAAGATCACCACGAGGGTTATGGCTACACCTTC.

Details on this clonotype: A much larger clonotype is one base distant, so this may be a read error. The chain couples TRBV2 to TRBJ2-7, with 7 bases aligning to TRBD2. In germline, CDR1 is SNHLY, CDR2 FYNNEI. The CDR3 totals 14 residues. The CDR3 here is CASNPGGRVYGQYF. The CDR3 nucleotides are TGTGCCAGCAACCCTGGCGGGAGAGTCTACGGGCAGTACTTC.

CDR3 sequence (DNA): TGTGCCAGCAGCCAAATGTACAGGTCTGGGGAGCTGTTTTTT. Residues: CASSQMYRSGELFF. The chain joins TRBV12-3 or TRBV12-4 to TRBJ2-2, with D perhaps TRBD1 (5 bases). Trimming left V 6 bases short and J 8 bases short, with 16 bases between. The CDR3 is made up of 14 amino acids.

V is TRBV7-2 and J is TRBJ1-1; D possibly corresponds to TRBD1 (5 bases). The V gene's germline CDR1 is SGHTA and CDR2 FQGNSA. V gave up 8 bases and J gave up 2 bases, with 15 bases separating them. The CDR3 is 14 amino acids. Here the CDR3 DNA reads TGTGCCAGCGCTGCGATGGGGGTTAACACTGAAGCTTTCTTT. Encoded protein: CASAAMGVNTEAFF.

Many counts were recorded for this clonotype. The rearrangement uses TRBV12-3 or TRBV12-4 and TRBJ1-2, with 7 positions matching TRBD1. Trimming took 3 bases from V and 2 from J; bases not matched to a gene: 9. The CDR3 spans 16 residues. CDR3 region: CASSFSGGRGNYGYTF. CDR3 in DNA: TGTGCCAGCAGTTTTAGTGGGGGCAGGGGGAACTATGGCTACACCTTC.

The CDR3 loop is CASSISTDYEQYF. The CDR3, as DNA: TGTGCCAGTAGTATTTCGACGGACTACGAGCAGTACTTC. This rearrangement joins TRBV19 to TRBJ2-7; D is unclear. Germline CDR1 is LNHDA and CDR2 is SQIVND (reference sequence). This CDR3 is built from 13 residues. V was trimmed by 3 bases and J by 3 bases, leaving 9 bases between them.

A few counts support this clonotype. This rearrangement joins TRBV29-1 to TRBJ1-5; 7 nucleotides agree with TRBD1. This CDR3 region has 15 residues. CDR1 SQVTM and CDR2 ANQGSEA come from the germline V gene. CDR3 bases: TGCAGTGCTAGGGAAACAGGGGTGGGTGGTCAGCCCCAGCATTTT. Protein: CSARETGVGGQPQHF.

Notes on this clonotype: Given a much more abundant clone one base away, this may be a read error. This sequence joins TRBV7-2 and TRBJ1-2; the match to TRBD1 covers 7 bases. The length of the CDR3 is 13 residues. The germline gives CDR1 SGHTA, CDR2 FQGNSA. Losses at the gene ends were 4 bases for V and 4 bases for J; bases not matched to a gene: 3. This CDR3 reads CASSSTGTYGYTF. CDR3 coding DNA: TGTGCCAGCAGCTCGACAGGGACCTATGGCTACACCTTC.